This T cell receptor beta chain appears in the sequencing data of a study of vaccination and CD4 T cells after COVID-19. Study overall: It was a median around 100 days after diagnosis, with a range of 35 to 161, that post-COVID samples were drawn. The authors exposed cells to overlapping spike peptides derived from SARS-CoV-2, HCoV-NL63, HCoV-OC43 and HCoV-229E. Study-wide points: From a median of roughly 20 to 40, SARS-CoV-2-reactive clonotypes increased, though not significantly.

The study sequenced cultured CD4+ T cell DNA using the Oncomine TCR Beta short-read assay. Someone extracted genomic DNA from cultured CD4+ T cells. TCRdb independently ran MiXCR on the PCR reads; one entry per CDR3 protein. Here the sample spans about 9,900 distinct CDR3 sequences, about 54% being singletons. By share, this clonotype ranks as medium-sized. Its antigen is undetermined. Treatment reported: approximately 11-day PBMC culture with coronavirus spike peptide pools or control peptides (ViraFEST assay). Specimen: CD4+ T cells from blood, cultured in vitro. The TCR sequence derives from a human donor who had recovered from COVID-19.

This chain's CDR3 is CSARASGYNSPLHF. The CDR3 DNA is TGCAGTGCTAGAGCTTCAGGGTACAATTCACCCCTCCACTTT. The chain combines TRBV20-1 with TRBJ1-6; D is possibly TRBD1 (5 bases). Germline lookup yields CDR1 DFQATT and CDR2 SNEGSKA (reference sequence). This CDR3 contains 14 residues. With 1 base removed from V and 7 bases from J, the gap between germline ends came to 11 bases.